This passage covers 31 T cell receptor beta chains from one sample sequenced in a study of blood T cells in healthy people across ages. Then a second PCR, running about 7 to 11 cycles, was carried out with a sample-barcoded 5' primer and a J-beta primer mix. Each CDR3 protein is one row after TCRdb ran MiXCR on the 5' RACE reads. In the table there are hundreds of thousands of distinct CDR3 sequences, roughly three fifths of which are singletons. The sample consisted of blood. The receptors originated from a man aged 35-49 years in good health.

The V gene is TRBV5-1, the J gene TRBJ2-3; 9 bases fit TRBD2. V was pared by 1 base and J by 0 bases, with 6 bases of the junction left unmatched. The CDR3 extends over 17 amino acids. CDR1 and CDR2 (germline): SGHRS, YFSETQ. DNA of the CDR3: TGCGCCAGCAGCTTGAGGAGGACTAGCGCAAGCACAGATACGCAGTATTTT. Translation gives CASSLRRTSASTDTQYF.

The gene calls are TRBV4-1 and TRBJ2-1; 7 bases are a match to TRBD1. The length of the CDR3 is 16 residues. Germline-derived CDR1 and CDR2 are MGHRA and YSYEKL. After removal of 2 bases from V and 2 bases from J, the junction contained 6 bases not matched to a gene. The CDR3 loop is CASSQSRQGAYNEQFF. DNA of the CDR3: TGCGCCAGCAGCCAATCCCGGCAGGGGGCCTACAATGAGCAGTTCTTC.

The chain combines TRBV7-2 with TRBJ2-3; D perhaps matches TRBD2 (5 bases). Germline V gives CDR1 SGHTA, CDR2 FQGNSA. This CDR3 spans 15 amino acids. Trimming stripped 5 bases from V and 3 bases from J, with 15 bases between. Here the CDR3 reads CASSRNSVVTDTQYF. CDR3 bases: TGTGCCAGCAGCCGAAATAGCGTTGTTACAGATACGCAGTATTTT.

This clonotype was seen a handful of times. This sequence joins TRBV7-9 and TRBJ2-6; D gene ambiguous. The CDR3 is 16 residues long. Germline values: CDR1 SEHNR, CDR2 FQNEAQ (reference sequence). V lost 2 bases to trimming and J lost 2 bases, with 10 bases between them. CDR3 sequence: CASSLTSGTGANVLTF. DNA of the CDR3: TGTGCCAGCAGCTTAACATCTGGAACTGGGGCCAACGTCCTGACTTTC.

The CDR3: CASSRVTFRFLEREGVETQYF. The CDR3 bases are TGTGCCAGCAGCCGCGTAACGTTTAGATTCTTAGAGCGGGAGGGTGTTGAGACCCAGTACTTC. The chain recombines TRBV11-2 with TRBJ2-7; 10 positions agree with TRBD2. The end of the DNA is better explained by TRBJ2-5, so the J call may be wrong. Per germline, CDR1 SGHAT and CDR2 FQNNGV. The CDR3 has 21 residues.

The gene calls are TRBV5-1 and TRBJ2-5, with 7 bases fitting TRBD1. Trimming took 4 bases from V and 5 from J; bases not matched to a gene: 8. Germline V gene lookup returns CDR1 SGHRS and CDR2 YFSETQ. This CDR3 contains 14 residues. The CDR3 region is CASSPQPGQETQYF. The CDR3 DNA follows: TGCGCCAGCAGCCCCCAGCCGGGACAGGAGACCCAGTACTTC.

This clonotype was detected a few times. The chain employs TRBV28 and TRBJ2-7; 7 positions agree with TRBD2. Germline CDR1 and CDR2: MDHEN and SYDVKM. The CDR3 runs 16 residues. J gave up 1 base and V 3 bases, and 9 bases lay outside the gene matches. This CDR3 reads CASSLIRISGSYEQYF. Here the CDR3 DNA reads TGTGCCAGCAGTTTGATTAGGATTAGCGGGTCCTACGAGCAGTACTTC.

The rearrangement links TRBV27 to TRBJ2-7, with D unclear. V was cut by 0 bases and J by 0 bases, with 9 bases left in between. CDR1 is MNHEY and CDR2 is SMNVEV in the germline V gene (reference sequence). This CDR3 has 15 amino acids. The CDR3: CASSLSSQSSYEQYF. CDR3 DNA: TGTGCCAGCAGTTTATCGAGCCAGTCCTCCTACGAGCAGTACTTC.

This chain uses TRBV6-5 with TRBJ2-7, with 7 bases identical to TRBD2. Germline values: CDR1 MNHEY, CDR2 SVGAGI. J gave up 4 bases and V 6 bases, and 6 bases lay outside the gene matches. There are 13 residues in the CDR3. CDR3 sequence: CASSGGGGYEQYF. The CDR3 DNA follows: TGTGCCAGCAGCGGCGGCGGGGGTTACGAGCAGTACTTC.

J is TRBJ1-5 and V is TRBV6-2 or TRBV6-3; D ambiguous. Per the germline V gene, CDR1 is MNHEY and CDR2 is SVGEGT. V lost 11 bases, J lost 7 bases, and 15 bases lay in between. CDR3 length: 12 amino acids. This CDR3 is CASGRYGQPQHF. The CDR3 DNA follows: TGTGCCTCGGGCAGATACGGACAGCCCCAGCATTTT.

The gene calls are TRBV7-3 and TRBJ2-1, with TRBD2 as a possible D gene (6 bases). Trimming removed 4 bases from V and 0 bases from J, with 16 bases in between. This CDR3 has 17 residues. Looked up from germline, CDR1 is SGHTA and CDR2 is FQGTGA. For the CDR3, the DNA is TGTGCCAGCAGCTCCCGAGAAGCTAGCGCCTCCTACAATGAGCAGTTCTTC. Translated: CASSSREASASYNEQFF.

This clonotype has a handful of counts. The chain has TRBV20-1 and TRBJ2-1; D is ambiguous. Germline CDR1 is DFQATT and CDR2 is SNEGSKA (reference sequence). The V and J ends lost 1 base and 4 bases respectively, with 5 bases between them. This CDR3 is 12 amino acids long. CDR3 protein: CSARGQYNEQFF. The CDR3 nucleotides read TGCAGTGCTAGAGGCCAATACAATGAGCAGTTCTTC.

The CDR3 loop reads CASAGTRLPSDQETQYF. CDR3 DNA: TGTGCCAGCGCCGGGACCAGGTTACCTTCGGACCAAGAGACCCAGTACTTC. J is TRBJ2-5 and V is TRBV6-6; tentatively, D is TRBD1 or TRBD2 (5 bases each). The CDR3 loop spans 17 amino acids. The V gene lost 8 bases and the J gene lost 0 bases, with 22 bases spanning the gap. CDR1 MNHNY and CDR2 SVGAGI come from the germline V gene (reference sequence).

This clonotype appeared once. The V and J genes are TRBV7-2 and TRBJ2-1; TRBD1 aligns across 8 bases. The V and J ends lost 5 bases and 12 bases, in that order; junction bases with no gene match: 6. Germline assignment: CDR1 SGHTA and CDR2 FQGNSA. The length of the CDR3 is 12 residues. CDR3 loop: CASSTRTGWQFF. For the CDR3, the DNA is TGTGCCAGCAGCACCCGGACAGGGTGGCAGTTCTTC. Full variable domain (rest looked up from reference TRBV7-2 and TRBJ2-1): GAGVSQSPSNKVTEKGKDVELRCDPISGHTALYWYRQSLGQGLEFLIYFQGNSAPDKSGLPSDRFSAERTGGSVSTLTIQRTQQEDSAVYLCASSTRTGWQFFGPGTRLTVL.

As for this clonotype: A read error may be the cause here, since a much bigger clone is one base away. The rearrangement joins TRBV7-3 to TRBJ2-5; tentatively, D is TRBD2 (5 bases). This CDR3 contains 15 residues. Germline CDR1 SGHTA, CDR2 FQGTGA. The V gene lost 1 base and the J gene lost 11 bases, with 20 bases spanning the gap. CDR3 region: CASSLKLTTHNEQYF. The CDR3 coding sequence is TGTGCCAGCAGCTTAAAGTTGACTACCCACAATGAGCAGTACTTC.

This chain links TRBV10-3 with TRBJ1-1, with no clear D. Trimming pared 4 bases from V and 0 bases from J, leaving 6 bases between. Germline V CDR1 and CDR2: ENHRY, SYGVKD. CDR3 size: 13 residues. Here the CDR3 DNA reads TGTGCCATCAGTGTTGCCGTGAACACTGAAGCTTTCTTT. Translation gives CAISVAVNTEAFF.

This rearrangement joins TRBV7-9 to TRBJ1-6; TRBD1 matches at 8 bases. This CDR3 region has 16 residues. V dropped 3 bases and J dropped 5; count of bases not matched to a gene: 6. The germline CDR1 and CDR2 sequences are SEHNR and FQNEAQ (reference sequence). CDR3 sequence (DNA): TGTGCCAGCAGCTTTCTGACAGGGGACAATAATTCACCCCTCCACTTT. Translated, it gives CASSFLTGDNNSPLHF.

CDR3 protein: CASSQPRAGSSYEQYF. In DNA, the CDR3 is TGTGCCAGCAGCCAACCACGGGCAGGGAGCTCCTACGAGCAGTACTTC. The rearrangement uses TRBV4-2 and TRBJ2-7; TRBD1 or TRBD2 may be the D gene (5 bases each). Germline V gives CDR1 LGHNA, CDR2 YNFKEQ. The CDR3 sequence is 16 residues long. The ends were cut back, 2 bases at V and 0 bases at J, with 14 bases in the middle.

The gene calls are TRBV20-1 and TRBJ2-3; D perhaps matches TRBD1 (5 bases). Germline assignment: CDR1 DFQATT and CDR2 SNEGSKA (reference sequence). The CDR3 is made up of 11 amino acids. Trimming removed 4 bases from V and 4 bases from J, with 6 bases in between. CDR3 DNA sequence: TGCAGTGCTATCAGGGCAGATACGCAGTATTTT. Translated: CSAIRADTQYF.

The chain joins TRBV20-1 to TRBJ1-1; possible D gene TRBD1, 5 bases. In germline, CDR1 is DFQATT, CDR2 SNEGSKA (reference sequence). The CDR3 loop spans 14 amino acids. Trimming took off 0 bases at V and 5 bases at J, with 13 bases between the two ends. The DNA of the CDR3 is TGCAGTGCTAGAGATTGGGGGTCTGGTACTGAAGCTTTCTTT. It specifies CSARDWGSGTEAFF.

This sequence joins TRBV19 and TRBJ2-3; 10 nucleotides agree with TRBD1. The J segment lost 2 bases and the V segment lost 7 bases, leaving 6 bases of the junction unmatched. Per the germline V gene, CDR1 is LNHDA and CDR2 is SQIVND (reference sequence). The CDR3 consists of 15 residues. CDR3 in DNA: TGTGCCAGTATTGGGGGACAGGGGCACACAGATACGCAGTATTTT. The encoded protein is CASIGGQGHTDTQYF.

V usage is TRBV10-2 and J usage is TRBJ2-7; 8 bases are a match to TRBD2. Germline loops: CDR1 WSHSY, CDR2 SAAADI. This CDR3 is built from 15 residues. V was clipped by 2 bases and J by 3 bases; unmatched bases: 6. The CDR3 DNA sequence: TGCGCCAGCAGTGAGATTAGCGGGATCCTCTACGAGCAGTACTTC. It is translated as CASSEISGILYEQYF.

This sequence joins TRBV4-2 and TRBJ1-2; TRBD1 agrees at 7 bases. Germline CDR1 reads LGHNA; CDR2 reads YNFKEQ. The trim removed 1 base at V and 8 bases at J, leaving 7 bases unmatched. This CDR3 region has 14 residues. This CDR3 reads CASSQVATGSGYTF. The CDR3, as DNA: TGTGCCAGCAGCCAAGTAGCGACAGGGTCCGGCTACACCTTC.

J is TRBJ1-5 and V is TRBV7-9; D uncertain. Germline CDR1 reads SEHNR; CDR2 reads FQNEAQ (reference sequence). The CDR3 sequence is 14 residues long. V was pared by 5 bases and J by 7 bases, with 15 bases between. Written as DNA, the CDR3 is TGTGCCAGCAGCACCGCAGTGGAAAACCAGCCCCAGCATTTT. Protein sequence: CASSTAVENQPQHF. The whole variable domain, filled in from reference TRBV7-9 and TRBJ1-5, reads DTGVSQNPRHKITKRGQNVTFRCDPISEHNRLYWYRQTLGQGPEFLTYFQNEAQLEKSRLLSDRFSAERPKGSFSTLEIQRTEQGDSAMYLCASSTAVENQPQHFGDGTRLSIL.

The chain links TRBV9 to TRBJ2-5, with TRBD2 matching 9 bases. J was trimmed by 4 bases and V by 0 bases; bases with no gene match: 10. The CDR3 runs 17 residues. Germline CDR1 reads SGDLS; CDR2 reads YYNGEE. The CDR3 reads CASSVEDSGGHGETQYF. The CDR3 nucleotides read TGTGCCAGCAGCGTAGAAGATAGCGGGGGCCATGGAGAGACCCAGTACTTC.

The chain couples TRBV6-4 to TRBJ2-1, with 12 bases matching TRBD1. Germline V CDR1 and CDR2: MRHNA, SNTAGT. The CDR3 extends over 15 amino acids. J lost 9 bases, V lost 0 bases, and 3 bases had no gene match. The CDR3 DNA sequence: TGTGCCAGCAGTGACTCCGGGACAGGGGGCAGTGAGCAGTTCTTC. Translation gives CASSDSGTGGSEQFF.

This chain links TRBV7-8 with TRBJ2-3; the D gene is possibly TRBD1 (5 bases). CDR3 length equals 15 residues. Germline values: CDR1 SGHVS, CDR2 FQNEAQ. Trimming took 1 base from V and 5 from J, leaving 13 bases between them. This CDR3 is CASSLVQGFQDTQYF. In nucleotides, the CDR3 is TGTGCCAGCAGCTTAGTCCAGGGTTTCCAAGATACGCAGTATTTT.

This clonotype showed up just a few times. The chain couples TRBV27 to TRBJ2-7, with 8 positions matching TRBD1. This CDR3 contains 14 residues. V lost 5 bases to trimming and J lost 2 bases; unmatched junction nucleotides: 5. The germline V gene has CDR1 MNHEY and CDR2 SMNVEV (reference sequence). CDR3 residues: CASSPKTGAYEQYF. CDR3 nucleotides: TGTGCCAGCAGTCCGAAGACAGGGGCCTACGAGCAGTACTTC.

This clonotype was seen only a few times. This chain connects TRBV7-3 to TRBJ2-1; D gene uncertain. The V and J ends lost 1 base and 2 bases respectively, with 9 bases between them. Germline CDR1 SGHTA, CDR2 FQGTGA. There are 15 residues in the CDR3. The chain's CDR3 is CASSLRLPPYNEQFF. CDR3 nucleotides: TGTGCCAGCAGCTTAAGACTTCCCCCCTACAATGAGCAGTTCTTC.

CDR3 residues: CASSLGVRKETQYF. The CDR3 coding sequence is TGCGCCAGCAGCTTGGGAGTCAGGAAAGAGACCCAGTACTTC. This chain joins TRBV5-1 and TRBJ2-5; no clear D gene. Germline lookup yields CDR1 SGHRS and CDR2 YFSETQ. Trimming shortened V by 0 bases and J by 3 bases, and 9 bases separated the two germline ends. This CDR3 has 14 residues. Drawing the rest from reference TRBV5-1 and TRBJ2-5, the complete variable domain is KAGVTQTPRYLIKTRGQQVTLSCSPISGHRSVSWYQQTPGQGLQFLFEYFSETQRNKGNFPGRFSGRQFSNSRSEMNVSTLELGDSALYLCASSLGVRKETQYFGPGTRLLVL.

The V and J genes are TRBV28 and TRBJ2-3, with D possibly TRBD2 on 6 matching bases. Trimming removed 4 bases from V and 13 bases from J, with 15 bases in between. This CDR3 contains 12 residues. Germline V gene data show CDR1 as MDHEN and CDR2 as SYDVKM. This CDR3 is CASSSTRDSKYF. Written as DNA, the CDR3 is TGTGCCAGCAGTTCAACCCGGGACTCCAAGTATTTT.